Here is one T cell receptor (beta chain) with its context. It has no known antigen specificity. It has no much larger one-base neighbor in the sample; base qualities were not kept. In total, 630 or so healthy bone marrow donors made up the cohort. At the time of sampling, all cohort members were nominally healthy, though unrecorded immune exposures were likely present. The donor was CMV seronegative and was included in the group of several hundred seronegative cohort members. Every donor gave a peripheral blood sample, and the peripheral blood mononuclear cells from that sample were used for TCR beta sequencing. The Qiagen DNeasy Blood Extraction Kit was used to extract genomic DNA from the blood cell samples. Libraries were constructed by the immunoSEQ multiplex PCR assay. For the multiplex PCR, a mixture combining 60 forward primers for TCR Vbeta segments and 13 reverse primers for TCR Jbeta segments was used. Amplification of the CDR3 region of rearranged TCR beta genes was performed with a multiplex PCR assay on genomic DNA. On the Illumina HiSeq System, the amplified TCR beta libraries were sequenced as 87-base-pair reads. On the authors' methods: A later analysis counted approximately 84 million unique TCR beta chains across the 666 repertoires, and some 11 million of these chains were shared by at least two donors. Raw reads were error-corrected and collapsed into unique sequences by a nearest-neighbor algorithm in which closely related sequences were merged to remove PCR and sequencing errors. CDR3 sequences were aligned to IMGT reference sequences to assign V, D and J gene segments. For a sequence to be retained, a match of at least six nucleotides to both a V gene segment and a J gene segment was required. Rearrangements were classified as productive when the CDR3 lacked stop codons and remained in frame with V and J, and all other rearrangements were classified as non-productive. Following IMGT convention, CDR3 was defined as the stretch from the second conserved V-encoded cysteine to the conserved J-encoded phenylalanine. Sequences without an unambiguous match to a single V gene segment were excluded from the earlier analysis of almost 600 of the donors. In an earlier analysis of approximately 590 of the donors, V segments were called functional above 56.7% productive rearrangements and were called segregating when the between-donor standard deviation exceeded 5%. To diagnose cytomegalovirus status from the catalog of TCR beta chain sequences, a statistical classification framework was built. A later analysis assigned V and J genes by comparing TCR nucleotide sequences with IMGT/GENE-DB human TR gene sequences. A later analysis assigned CDR3 sequences and most-parsimonious VDJ recombination scenarios with the TCRdist pipeline. In a later analysis, every TCR beta chain was defined by the combination of its CDR3 amino acid sequence and its V-gene family, and reads without a unique V-gene family were dropped. In a later analysis, fewer than 600 highly shared, low-generation-probability nucleotide sequences were removed to address suspected cross-contamination and a sequencing artifact. A later analysis calculated a clonal expansion index for each public chain from normalized within-repertoire ranks of inferred template counts. Generation probabilities in a later analysis came from a VDJ recombination model fitted to out-of-frame rearrangements, and those results were checked against IGoR. In a later analysis, hypergeometric tests were used to score TCR-TCR, TCR-HLA and TCR-CMV co-occurrence, with a repertoire-size bias correction applied to TCR pairs. A later analysis estimated false discovery rates by permuting HLA or CMV assignments 20 times. In a later analysis, co-occurring TCRs were grouped using DBSCAN, and TCRdist sequence similarity was added for clustering within HLA-allele-positive subsets. Co-occurrence clustering excluded repertoires with fewer than 30,000 or more than 120,000 public chains, plus five with anomalous nucleotide sharing. Held by TCRdb, this immuneACCESS table contains in-frame sequences only and omits some clones. Under half of the omission traces to an unresolved V gene where checked; the cause of the rest is unknown. That table supplies the V and J calls and clone size; D and trimming were determined from the DNA. The sample table contains under 300,000 clones; only one count was recorded for 72% of them. The leading ten clones occupy 2% to 2.5% of the sample.

This sample stems from a study of cytomegalovirus exposure and HLA in healthy donors (dated by TCRdb to between 2016 and 2019). Concerning the study at large: According to an earlier analysis of a few hundred of the donors, some 180 million T cells yielded some 110 million unique TCR beta sequences and about 300 Gb of sequence data. In addition to the first cohort of about 650 subjects, a separate validation cohort of approximately 130 different subjects was used. The study aimed to test whether signatures of past pathogen exposure could be identified by cataloging public T cell receptors. Several DR-DQ haplotypes were treated as single units for association and clustering because of strong linkage in the cohort. A later genetic analysis took genome-wide SNP genotypes for about 55% of the 666 donors and used that subset as a discovery cohort. The study profiled the T cell repertoires of about 640 subjects by immunosequencing and related them to cytomegalovirus serostatus. Donor age, sex, ethnicity and CMV serostatus were compiled together with the repertoire data. Rather than drawing on any new phenotypic data, the later analysis identified candidate immune exposures from TCR beta sequences and the way those sequences occurred across donors. Of the approximately 400 genotyped donors, 81% were placed in the genetic ancestry cluster associated with self-reported Caucasian donors. The study combined high-throughput TCR immunosequencing, statistical association of individual TCRs with disease status, and machine learning to predict cytomegalovirus infection status. Typing coverage varied by locus: about 629-640 donors for A, B, C, DRB1 and DQB1; some 520 for DQA1; about 570 for DPA1; about 450 for DPB1. Across about 380 genotyped donors of the cohort, an average of about 200,000 unique TCR beta nucleotide sequences per donor were sequenced, and roughly 20% of those sequences were non-productive. Every discovery cohort repertoire had been produced on one sequencing platform. HLA typing covered class I and class II loci at four-digit resolution. About 330 gigabases of sequencing data and 75 million to 85 million unique TCR sequences made up an early release that covered 500 to 650 HLA-typed donors. An earlier analysis of fewer than 700 of the donors applied high-throughput TCR beta sequencing to assess whether each TCR beta V gene segment acted as functional or pseudogenic. A later analysis re-examined previously published TCR beta repertoires from roughly 720 donors and added high-resolution HLA genotyping to investigate patterns of TCR occurrence. The study at large found these results: In a later genetic analysis, a missense DCLRE1C variant was associated with V-gene and J-gene trimming of TCR beta chains, and the association was replicated in an independent cohort. A later analysis found that most CMV-associated TCR beta chains appeared HLA-restricted, with HLA associations seemingly driven largely by CMV exposure. Most TCR sequences were seen in very few donors, while some public TCRs were found in many individuals. The earlier analysis of around 600 of the donors excluded approximately 17 rarely observed V segments, including chromosome 9 orphons, because counts were too low. The sequencing pipeline was judged likely to have produced a cluster of highly shared sequence variants as a technical artifact. A later analysis found that HLA-associated TCR beta chains were more clonally expanded and had lower generation probabilities than equally common non-associated chains. CMV serostatus was the only immune exposure information available for the cohort. A later analysis found that TCR association rates varied across HLA loci, with DRB1 alleles showing the most associated TCRs and HLA-C alleles the fewest. Cytomegalovirus status was reported to be diagnosed by the classifier with high specificity and sensitivity in both the original and validation cohorts. When HLA alleles, especially DR and DQ, strongly co-occurred, TCR associations were difficult to assign to individual alleles. In a later analysis, several top co-occurrence clusters were reported to appear linked to parvovirus B19, influenza, CMV and Epstein-Barr virus. Only TCR beta chains were sequenced in this cohort, and the absence of alpha or paired-chain data limited detectable features. Linkage disequilibrium might explain the correlated functional status among segregating V segments, but an unknown experimental factor could not be excluded. Because HLA typing was missing for some donors at each locus, association tests included only the typed subset. Because the 87-base-pair reads could not distinguish some IMGT-functional V segments, including TRBV6-2 and TRBV6-3, those segments were excluded. At a false discovery rate of 0.05, a later analysis linked around 15,000 TCR beta sequences to specific HLA alleles. A further reported finding was that TCR beta sequences accurately predicted the HLA-A and HLA-B alleles for most subjects in the first cohort. In an earlier analysis of 587 of the donors, most TCR beta V segments appeared in productive rearrangements about 87% or about 30% of the time, broadly matching IMGT annotations. In vitro tests confirmed that three of the cytomegalovirus-associated TCR beta chains recognize cytomegalovirus antigens. The presence/absence analyses assumed that sequencing depth was roughly uniform across donors, and that assumption may not be true. The authors suggested that the approach could potentially be extended to other disease states and immunological phenotypes. A later genetic analysis reported fewer N-insertions in productive TCRs among donors in an Asian-associated ancestry cluster than the roughly 620-donor mean. The study listed approximately 160 TCR beta chains as associated with cytomegalovirus.

The CDR3 holds 13 amino acids from the cysteine to the phenylalanine. Left in the record is the CDR3 DNA by itself, 39 bases read in frame from the first base. CDR1 MNHNY and CDR2 SVGAGI are derived from the germline V gene (reference sequence). Germline trimming amounts to 6 bases on V and 3 bases on J, with 5 as the count of junction bases outside the gene matches. The V and J genes are TRBV6-6 and TRBJ2-7, and TRBD2 matches 7 of the central bases. The sample consisted of PBMCs. The receptor was isolated from a female donor in good health and CMV-seronegative. The sequence in DNA is TGTGCCAGCAGCACTAGCGCATACTACGAGCAGTACTTC. Translated, it gives CASSTSAYYEQYF.